This TCR beta chain was identified during a study of a mutant IDH1 vaccine in newly diagnosed glioma. Looking at the study overall: Sex distribution of treated patients was around 62% male and roughly 40% female; mean age was around 40 years.

The time point: baseline, week 1 (first vaccination visit). As to treatment: pre-vaccination baseline after standard-of-care therapy. CDR3 length: 15 amino acids. The protocol was immunoSEQ multiplex PCR, while the TCRdb copy is restricted to in-frame clones and leaves out a portion. The profile shows 12,000 to 15,000 clones, roughly nine tenths of them singletons. The gene calls are TRBV21-1 and TRBJ2-7; the D segment call TRBD1 is taken from the table without a DNA check. TRBV21-1 is assigned pseudogene status. The TCR was taken from a woman in her thirties or forties with glioma. Some clones in this sample may be carry-over from other donors' samples. The sample in question was PBMCs, obtained from a glioma patient treated with radiotherapy, temozolomide or both. The DNA of the CDR3 is TGTGCCAGCAAATCCCCGGACAGTCACTCCTACGAGCAGTACTTC. As protein: CASKSPDSHSYEQYF.